This T cell receptor beta chain comes out of a study of Graves' ophthalmopathy and Graves' hyperthyroidism. V was trimmed by 6 bases and J by 7 bases, leaving 9 bases between them. CDR1 is SGHAT and CDR2 is FQNNGV in the germline V gene. This CDR3 spans 11 amino acids. The study amplified TCR beta CDR3 regions using RNA transcripts. HTBI primers primed a first-round RT-PCR, and a second-round multiplex PCR followed. TCRdb analysed the multiplex PCR reads with MiXCR anew, one entry per CDR3 protein. The sample has around 1,200,000 distinct CDR3 sequences; roughly 35% are singletons. This clonotype came up a few times.

Sequenced input: peripheral blood or thyroid tissue (not recorded which). The chain links TRBV11-2 to TRBJ1-1; D remains unclear. This sequence was found in an adult man with Graves' hyperthyroidism. The CDR3 DNA reads as TGTGCCAGCAGTTTGAAAATTGAAGCTTTCTTT. Residues: CASSLKIEAFF. The full variable domain, rest sourced from reference TRBV11-2 and TRBJ1-1, is EAGVAQSPRYKIIEKRQSVAFWCNPISGHATLYWYQQILGQGPKLLIQFQNNGVVDDSQLPKDRFSAERLKGVDSTLKIQPAKLEDSAVYLCASSLKIEAFFGQGTRLTVV.